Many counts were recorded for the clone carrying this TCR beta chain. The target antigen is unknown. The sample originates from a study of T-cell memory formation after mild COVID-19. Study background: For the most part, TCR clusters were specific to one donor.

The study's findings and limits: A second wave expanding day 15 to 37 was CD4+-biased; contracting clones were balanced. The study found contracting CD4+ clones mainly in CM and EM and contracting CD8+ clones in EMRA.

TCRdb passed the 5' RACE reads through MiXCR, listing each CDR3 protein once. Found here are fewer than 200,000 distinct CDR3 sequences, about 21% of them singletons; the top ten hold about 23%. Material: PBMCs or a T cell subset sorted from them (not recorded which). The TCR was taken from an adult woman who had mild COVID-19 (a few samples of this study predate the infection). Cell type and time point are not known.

The CDR3 nucleotides are TGCGCCAGCAGCCAGGGACAGGGGGTCTACGAGCAGTACTTC. It is translated as CASSQGQGVYEQYF. This chain uses TRBV4-1 with TRBJ2-7; 11 positions match TRBD1. Germline V gene lookup returns CDR1 MGHRA and CDR2 YSYEKL. There are 14 residues in the CDR3. Losses at the gene ends were 3 bases for V and 3 bases for J; bases not matched to a gene: 1.